These 11 T cell receptor beta chains came from one sample sequenced in a study of post-analysis software for immune sequencing data. These receptors are not linked to any known antigen. Study observations and caveats: With TRBV5-6, TRBV5-1 and TRBV20-1 included, 5 or 6 TRBV segments were more frequent in patients than in controls.

The authors incorporated unique molecular identifiers into the TCR beta cDNA libraries. TCRdb reprocessed the PCR reads via MiXCR and lists one record per CDR3 protein. The repertoire holds fewer than 850,000 distinct CDR3 sequences, with approximately 44% as singletons. Material for sequencing was blood. These receptors were collected from a girl aged 10 to 17 with multiple sclerosis.

Only a few counts were recorded for this clonotype. The rearrangement joins TRBV12-3 or TRBV12-4 to TRBJ1-5, with TRBD1 matching 8 bases. There are 14 residues in the CDR3. With V trimmed by 4 bases and J by 4 bases, 3 bases remained unmatched. The CDR3 sequence: CASSSGGGNQPQHF. The CDR3 region has the DNA TGTGCCAGCAGTTCAGGGGGCGGTAATCAGCCCCAGCATTTT.

This clonotype was observed a few times. The chain joins TRBV11-2 to TRBJ2-7, with D hard to call. With 1 base removed from V and 0 bases from J, the gap between germline ends came to 10 bases. This CDR3 spans 15 amino acids. The germline gives CDR1 SGHAT, CDR2 FQNNGV. The CDR3 protein is CASSLGVFSSYEQYF. The CDR3 DNA follows: TGTGCCAGCAGCTTAGGTGTGTTTAGCTCCTACGAGCAGTACTTC.

The J gene is TRBJ1-1, the V gene TRBV12-3 or TRBV12-4, with 9 bases lining up with TRBD1. CDR3 length equals 15 residues. Unmatched junction bases numbered 8, after V lost 6 bases and J lost 3 bases. The CDR3, as DNA: TGTGCCAGCAGCGCAACAGGGGGCTCTGACACTGAAGCTTTCTTT. This translates into CASSATGGSDTEAFF.

V usage is TRBV6-2 or TRBV6-3 and J usage is TRBJ1-2; TRBD1 might be the D (5 bases). The V end was cut by 7 bases, the J end by 6 bases, with 18 bases between. The CDR3 covers 14 residues. The germline V gene encodes CDR1 MNHEY and CDR2 SVGEGT. CDR3 coding DNA: TGTGCCAGCACCGAACTAGAGGGGACGGATGGCTACACCTTC. Its protein is CASTELEGTDGYTF.

This clonotype was counted a few times. V is TRBV28 and J is TRBJ2-7; D is unresolved. The V end was cut by 5 bases, the J end by 0 bases, with 8 bases between. This CDR3 region has 13 residues. CDR1 is MDHEN, CDR2 SYDVKM, per germline. CDR3 in amino acids: CASSPGHSYEQYF. The DNA of the CDR3 is TGTGCCAGCAGTCCCGGGCACTCCTACGAGCAGTACTTC.

This clonotype was seen a few times. CDR3 region: CASSSMADTQYF. The CDR3 DNA is TGTGCCAGCAGCTCAATGGCGGATACGCAGTATTTT. The chain carries TRBV12-3 or TRBV12-4 and TRBJ2-3; no clear D gene. This CDR3 has 12 residues. With 6 bases removed from V and 6 bases from J, the gap between germline ends came to 10 bases.

There are a few counts of this clonotype. This chain connects TRBV3-1 to TRBJ2-5; maybe TRBD2 (5 bases). Deletions cut 5 bases from V and 7 bases from J, with 14 bases between. Germline loops: CDR1 LGHDT, CDR2 YNNKEL (reference sequence). The CDR3 length is 13 residues. CDR3 sequence reads: CASSIKADGTQYF. The CDR3 DNA is TGTGCCAGCAGCATTAAAGCGGACGGGACCCAGTACTTC.

The J gene is TRBJ2-7, the V gene TRBV7-8; D may be TRBD1 or TRBD2 (7 bases each). V gave up 4 bases and J gave up 0 bases, with 13 bases separating them. Per the germline V gene, CDR1 is SGHVS and CDR2 is FQNEAQ. The CDR3 loop spans 15 amino acids. The CDR3 coding sequence is TGTGCCAGCAGCTCCGCAGGGGGGGGCTCCTACGAGCAGTACTTC. This sequence encodes CASSSAGGGSYEQYF.

The V gene is TRBV3-1, the J gene TRBJ1-5; the D is unclear. V lost 4 bases and J lost 0, with 10 bases in between. The CDR3 covers 15 residues. The germline gives CDR1 LGHDT, CDR2 YNNKEL (reference sequence). This CDR3 reads CASSLGIGSNQPQHF. CDR3 nucleotides: TGTGCCAGCAGCCTCGGGATTGGTAGCAATCAGCCCCAGCATTTT.

This clonotype was found a few times. The chain uses TRBV6-1 and TRBJ2-7; D might be TRBD1 or TRBD2, each matching 5 bases. Germline V gives CDR1 MNHNS, CDR2 SASEGT. Trimming cost V 0 bases and J 4 bases, with 7 bases left between them. CDR3 length: 13 amino acids. This chain's CDR3 is CASSEAGVYEQYF. The CDR3 DNA reads TGTGCCAGCAGTGAAGCGGGGGTGTACGAGCAGTACTTC.

This sequence joins TRBV13 and TRBJ2-1; TRBD2 aligns across 7 bases. Germline V lookup: CDR1 PRHDT, CDR2 FYEKMQ (reference sequence). Trimming at V came to 5 bases and at J to 7 bases, leaving 17 bases not matched to a gene. This CDR3 has 17 amino acids. The CDR3 region is CASSIASGWGSGNEQFF. CDR3 in DNA: TGTGCCAGCAGCATCGCTAGCGGCTGGGGGAGTGGGAATGAGCAGTTCTTC.